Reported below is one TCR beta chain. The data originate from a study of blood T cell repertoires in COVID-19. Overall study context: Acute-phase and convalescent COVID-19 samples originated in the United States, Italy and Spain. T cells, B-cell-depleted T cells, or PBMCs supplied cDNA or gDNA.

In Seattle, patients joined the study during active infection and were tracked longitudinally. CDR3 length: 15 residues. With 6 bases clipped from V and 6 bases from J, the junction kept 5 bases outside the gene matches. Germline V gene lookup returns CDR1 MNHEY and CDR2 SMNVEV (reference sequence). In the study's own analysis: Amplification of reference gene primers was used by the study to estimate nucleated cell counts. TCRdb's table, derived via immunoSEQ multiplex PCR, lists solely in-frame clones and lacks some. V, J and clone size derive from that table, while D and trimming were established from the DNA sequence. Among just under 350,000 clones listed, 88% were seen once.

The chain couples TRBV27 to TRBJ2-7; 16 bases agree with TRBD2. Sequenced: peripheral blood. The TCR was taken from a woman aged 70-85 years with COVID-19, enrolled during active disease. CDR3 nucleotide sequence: TGTGCCAGCAGCCCCGGGACTAGCGGGAGGGGCGAGCAGTACTTC. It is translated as CASSPGTSGRGEQYF.